These T cell receptor beta chains were read from a single sample in a study of blood T cell repertoires in COVID-19. Sequenced by immunoSEQ multiplex PCR; TCRdb stores in-frame clones only, minus some. The data contain 200,000 to 250,000 clones, 65% to 85% of them singletons. The sequenced material came from peripheral blood. The receptors originated from a woman aged 25 to 39 who had recovered from COVID-19. Each CDR3 is given with its conserved first and last residue. Fields, in order: clone size, J gene, D gene, V gene, CDR3 DNA, CDR3 protein. A D gene is named only where the DNA matches it firmly. Size is omitted from some rows. Given values are once, few, many or a class for expanded clones.

NA | TRBJ2-1 | TRBD2 | TRBV23-1 | TGCGCCAGCAGTCACCCCACTAGCGGGAGGGATAATGAGCAGTTCTTC | CASSHPTSGRDNEQFF
NA | TRBJ2-1 | TRBD1 | TRBV5-1 | TGCGCCAGCAGCCCCGGACAGGTAAACAATGAGCAGTTCTTC | CASSPGQVNNEQFF
NA | TRBJ2-5 | TRBD2 | TRBV12-5 | TGTGCTAGTGGTTTGGGACTAGCGGTCCAAGAGACCCAGTACTTC | CASGLGLAVQETQYF
NA | TRBJ2-3 | NA | TRBV6-4 | TGTGCCAGCAGTGGAGGAGATGACACAGATACGCAGTATTTT | CASSGGDDTDTQYF
NA | TRBJ1-2 | TRBD1 | TRBV5-8 | TGTGCCAGCAGCTTGTGGTATGGGACAGAGGAGATCTATGGCTACACCTTC | CASSLWYGTEEIYGYTF
NA | TRBJ2-1 | NA | TRBV11-3 | TGTGCCAGCAGCGCGGGGCAGGGCTCCTACAATGAGCAGTTCTTC | CASSAGQGSYNEQFF
once | TRBJ2-7 | TRBD2 | TRBV15 | TGTGCCACCAGCAGGACTAGCGGGAGGGGTGACGAGCAGTACTTC | CATSRTSGRGDEQYF
NA | TRBJ2-1 | TRBD1 | TRBV4-1 | TGCGCCAGCAGCGACAGGGGGCGGCCCAATGAGCAGTTCTTC | CASSDRGRPNEQFF
NA | TRBJ2-1 | NA | TRBV7-9 | TGTGCCAGCAGCTTCGGGGGTTGGAATGAGCAGTTCTTC | CASSFGGWNEQFF
few | TRBJ1-5 | NA | TRBV19 | TGTGCCAGTAGTACCGTGAGTATCCAGCATTTT | CASSTVSIQHF
NA | TRBJ1-6 | TRBD1 | TRBV6-6 | TGTGCCAGCCTTGGGACAGGGGCCAACACTTCACCCCTCCACTTT | CASLGTGANTSPLHF
NA | TRBJ2-1 | TRBD2 | TRBV5-1 | TGCGCCAGCAGCTATCTGACTAGCAGCAATGAGCAGTTCTTC | CASSYLTSSNEQFF
NA | TRBJ2-2 | TRBD2 | TRBV2 | TGTGCCAGCAGTGAAGTTAGCGGGAGGGGCGGGGAGCTGTTTTTT | CASSEVSGRGGELFF
many | TRBJ2-7 | TRBD2 | TRBV5-5 | TGTGCCAGCAGCTTAGGGACTAGCGGATCCTACGAGCAGTACTTC | CASSLGTSGSYEQYF
few | TRBJ2-1 | TRBD2 | TRBV3-1/TRBV3-2 | TGTGCCAGCAGCCGGGAGGGACCAGGCAATGAGCAGTTCTTC | CASSREGPGNEQFF
NA | TRBJ2-2 | NA | TRBV9 | TGTGCCAGCAGCGCCCCCCCCGGGTTCGCGAACACCGGGGAGCTGTTTTTT | CASSAPPGFANTGELFF
NA | TRBJ2-7 | TRBD1 | TRBV19 | TGTGCCAGTAGTTCCGGGACAGGGCGATACGAGCAGTACTTC | CASSSGTGRYEQYF
NA | TRBJ2-7 | TRBD2 | TRBV11-2 | TGTGCCAGCAGCTTAGACCCCCAGCGGGAGGACCCCTACGAGCAGTACTTC | CASSLDPQREDPYEQYF
once | TRBJ2-1 | TRBD2 | TRBV9 | TGTGCCAGCAGCGTAGGGACTAGCGGGACGTCCTACAATGAGCAGTTCTTC | CASSVGTSGTSYNEQFF
NA | TRBJ2-3 | NA | TRBV28 | TGTGCCAGCAAGGACTCTCGCACAGATACGCAGTATTTT | CASKDSRTDTQYF
NA | TRBJ1-5 | NA | TRBV9 | TGTGCCAGCAGCGTAGGTGCGGATTATAGCAATCAGCCCCAGCATTTT | CASSVGADYSNQPQHF
NA | TRBJ2-5 | NA | TRBV11-3 | TGTGCCAGCAGCTTGGACGTGGGGCCGGGAGAGACCCAGTACTTC | CASSLDVGPGETQYF
NA | TRBJ1-6 | NA | TRBV19 | TGTGCCAGTTTACCGGGAACCCTTAATTCACCCCTCCACTTT | CASLPGTLNSPLHF
NA | TRBJ2-3 | TRBD1 | TRBV2 | TGTGCCAGCAGTTTACAGGGGGATACGCAGTATTTT | CASSLQGDTQYF
NA | TRBJ1-1 | TRBD1 | TRBV4-1 | TGCGCCAGCAAATCTGGACAGGGGCGCGGGCACACTGAAGCTTTCTTT | CASKSGQGRGHTEAFF
NA | TRBJ2-7 | NA | TRBV27 | TGTGCCAGCAGTTTCTCCTCAAGACTGGGCTACGAGCAGTACTTC | CASSFSSRLGYEQYF
NA | TRBJ2-1 | NA | TRBV28 | TGTGCCAGCAGTGCCCCTGGGCCCTACAATGAGCAGTTCTTC | CASSAPGPYNEQFF
NA | TRBJ2-1 | NA | TRBV28 | TGTGCCAGCAGTTCCCCCGAAGGGGGCAATGAGCAGTTCTTC | CASSSPEGGNEQFF
NA | TRBJ1-6 | TRBD1 | TRBV29-1 | TGCAGCGTCCGAGGACAGGGTACGCCCCTCCACTTT | CSVRGQGTPLHF
NA | TRBJ2-2 | TRBD1 | TRBV24-1 | TGTGCCACACGTACAGGGGCGCGCGCCGGGGAGCTGTTTTTT | CATRTGARAGELFF
NA | TRBJ1-5 | NA | TRBV2 | TGTGCCAGCAGCGGGAAGCGGAGCAATCAGCCCCAGCATTTT | CASSGKRSNQPQHF
NA | TRBJ1-6 | NA | TRBV4-2 | TGTGCCAGCAGCCAAGATTCCGTGAAGGGGGTGAATTCACCCCTCCACTTT | CASSQDSVKGVNSPLHF
NA | TRBJ1-5 | NA | TRBV5-1 | TGCGCCAGCAGCTTCGACGGGAATCAGCCCCAGCATTTT | CASSFDGNQPQHF
NA | TRBJ1-5 | TRBD1 | TRBV6-6 | TGTGCCAGTACCAACAACGGACAGGGAGAACAGCCCCAGCATTTT | CASTNNGQGEQPQHF
NA | TRBJ1-2 | NA | TRBV5-1 | TGCGCCAGCAGCTTGGAGCTCGAGTATGGCTACACCTTC | CASSLELEYGYTF
NA | TRBJ1-6 | NA | TRBV4-1 | TGCGCCAGCAGCCAAGAGGGGCCACCCCTCCACTTT | CASSQEGPPLHF
NA | TRBJ2-1 | NA | TRBV9 | TGTGCCAGCAGCGTGGGCATAGAGAGCTCCTACAATGAGCAGTTCTTC | CASSVGIESSYNEQFF
NA | TRBJ1-4 | TRBD1 | TRBV4-1 | TGCGCCAGCAGCCCCGGACAGGGGACTAATGAAAAACTGTTTTTT | CASSPGQGTNEKLFF
NA | TRBJ2-7 | TRBD2 | TRBV6-4 | TGTGCCAGCAGTGACGAGGGGACTAGCGACGAGCAGTACTTC | CASSDEGTSDEQYF
NA | TRBJ2-3 | TRBD1 | TRBV24-1 | TGTGCCACCAGTGATTTTACAGGGGCGACGGATACGCAGTATTTT | CATSDFTGATDTQYF
NA | TRBJ1-2 | NA | TRBV28 | TGTGCCAGCAGTTCCCCGGCGGTCTCCTTTCGTGGCTACACCTTC | CASSSPAVSFRGYTF
NA | TRBJ1-2 | TRBD1 | TRBV28 | TGTGCCAGCAGTTTTCAACCGAGACAGGGTGAATATGGCTACACCTTC | CASSFQPRQGEYGYTF
NA | TRBJ2-1 | TRBD2 | TRBV19 | TGTGCCAGTAGTGCCTTAGCGGGGTACAATGAGCAGTTCTTC | CASSALAGYNEQFF
NA | TRBJ1-2 | NA | TRBV11-2 | TGTGCCAGCAGCTTCCTCACCCCTCCGGCGGACTCTAACTATGGCTACACCTTC | CASSFLTPPADSNYGYTF
few | TRBJ1-2 | NA | TRBV7-9 | TGTGCCAGCAGCACTTCGTCCGGGGTGGGCTACACCTTC | CASSTSSGVGYTF